The sequence of this TCR beta chain was determined in a study of T cells after yellow fever vaccination. Study-level points and caveats: The study found a weaker secondary response that peaked faster, day 5 versus 15. The appearance of a small share of clonotypes in both CD4 and CD8 compartments was observed. Clones that expanded after primary vaccination mostly reappeared after the booster (roughly 95% CD4, 70% to 90% CD8).

This clonotype was picked up a small number of times. The antigen remains unidentified. The V and J ends lost 7 bases and 10 bases respectively, with 14 bases between them. Germline V gene sequence: CDR1 DFQATT, CDR2 SNEGSKA (reference sequence). The length of the CDR3 is 12 residues. Researchers made TCR cDNA using 5'RACE template switching, and this step added a universal primer site and UMIs. TCRdb reprocessed the 5' RACE reads via MiXCR and lists one record per CDR3 protein. The data show approximately 330,000 distinct CDR3 sequences, with around 12% seen just once and about 3% held by the top ten.

Source: CD4+ T cells sorted from PBMCs, taken 15 days after the yellow fever booster vaccination. This rearrangement joins TRBV20-1 to TRBJ1-6, with D tentatively TRBD1 (5 bases). This sequence was found in a man younger than 30 who received the YFV17D yellow fever vaccine. CDR3 sequence reads: CSGGDSSSPLHF. The CDR3 coding sequence is TGCAGTGGGGGGGATTCCTCCTCACCCCTCCACTTT.